These T cell receptor beta chains were read from a single sample in a study of blood T cell repertoires in COVID-19. Measured with immunoSEQ multiplex PCR; TCRdb has only the in-frame clones, and not every one. The sample records 250,000 or so clones, about 83% being singletons. The sample consisted of peripheral blood. These receptors originate from a man of 80 years or more with acute or convalescent COVID-19. The CDR3 runs from the conserved cysteine through the conserved F or W. Fields, in order: V gene, D gene, J gene, clone size, CDR3 DNA, CDR3 protein. The D gene is left open where the match is weak. Clone size, where shown, is once, few, many, or a class for clones that have expanded.

V: TRBV15; D: TRBD1; J: TRBJ1-4; size: .; DNA: TGTGCCACCAGCAGAGAGACAGGGATAGGCGAAAAACTGTTTTTT; CDR3: CATSRETGIGEKLFF
V: TRBV5-6; D: TRBD1; J: TRBJ2-3; size: once; DNA: TGTGCCAGCCGACAGGGTCGGACAGATACGCAGTATTTT; CDR3: CASRQGRTDTQYF
V: TRBV4-3; D: .; J: TRBJ1-2; size: .; DNA: TGCGCCAGCAGCACAGAGAGGGGGAGTCGTGGTGGCTACACCTTC; CDR3: CASSTERGSRGGYTF
V: TRBV27; D: .; J: TRBJ2-7; size: .; DNA: TGTGCCAGCAGTTCCCTAACCTACGAGCAGTACTTC; CDR3: CASSSLTYEQYF
V: TRBV7-2; D: .; J: TRBJ1-1; size: few; DNA: TGTGCCAGCAGCTTAGTCATCATGAACACTGAAGCTTTCTTT; CDR3: CASSLVIMNTEAFF
V: TRBV14; D: .; J: TRBJ2-5; size: few; DNA: TGTGCCAGCAGCCTTCGGACCCCAGGAGGGACCCAGTACTTC; CDR3: CASSLRTPGGTQYF
V: TRBV18; D: .; J: TRBJ1-1; size: few; DNA: TGTGCCAGCTCACCAGGCCGGGGGGACACTGAAGCTTTCTTT; CDR3: CASSPGRGDTEAFF
V: TRBV18; D: .; J: TRBJ2-1; size: .; DNA: TGTGCCAGCTCACCTGTTACGAGCAGAGGCTACAATGAGCAGTTCTTC; CDR3: CASSPVTSRGYNEQFF
V: TRBV5-4; D: TRBD1; J: TRBJ1-6; size: .; DNA: TGTGCCAGCAGCTATACGGACAGGGGGCATTCACCCCTCCACTTT; CDR3: CASSYTDRGHSPLHF
V: TRBV27; D: .; J: TRBJ1-2; size: .; DNA: TGTGCCAGCAGTTCCCAGCAGGGCCGCGGCTACACCTTC; CDR3: CASSSQQGRGYTF
V: TRBV28; D: .; J: TRBJ1-1; size: .; DNA: TGTGCCAGCACCTCAGGGGCCTTGAACACTGAAGCTTTCTTT; CDR3: CASTSGALNTEAFF
V: TRBV7-6; D: .; J: TRBJ2-7; size: once; DNA: TGTGCCAGCAGCCCCTCGGGAAGCGGGCCGAGAGAGCAGTACTTC; CDR3: CASSPSGSGPREQYF
V: TRBV27; D: .; J: TRBJ1-5; size: .; DNA: TGTGCCAGCAGTTTATCCTGGGGCAGGGTCAATCAGCCCCAGCATTTT; CDR3: CASSLSWGRVNQPQHF